This T cell receptor beta chain was profiled in a study of T cells in Graves' hyperthyroidism and ophthalmopathy. This CDR3 is 14 amino acids long. Germline V gene data show CDR1 as MNHNS and CDR2 as SASEGT. The J segment lost 4 bases and the V segment lost 8 bases, leaving 7 bases of the junction unmatched. The investigators amplified TCR beta CDR3 regions from RNA transcripts. Initially, a first-round RT-PCR of the TCR CDR3 employed the HTBI primer set. TCRdb re-called the multiplex PCR reads through MiXCR, storing one row per CDR3 protein. The sample has about 480,000 distinct CDR3 sequences; approximately 23% are singletons. This clonotype has a count of ten or more. Patients affected by ophthalmopathy presented a Clinical Activity Score of at least 3, a NOSPECS grade of at least 4, and disease duration below 3 months. It was uncontrolled infection, other autoimmune disease, pregnancy or lactation that excluded patients.

This chain links TRBV6-1 with TRBJ2-7; TRBD2 aligns across 11 bases. The sequence came from a woman between 65 and 79 years old with Graves' ophthalmopathy. Material: blood. This CDR3 is CASGRSGRGYEQYF. The CDR3 bases are TGTGCCAGCGGCCGTAGCGGGAGGGGGTACGAGCAGTACTTC.